This T cell receptor beta chain was sequenced for a study of blood T cell repertoires in COVID-19. Looking at the study overall: There were acute and convalescent COVID-19 samples, and they came from the United States, Italy and Spain. PBMCs, B-cell-depleted T cells, or T cells were the source of the cDNA or gDNA that made up the material.

The germline V gene encodes CDR1 MNHNS and CDR2 SASEGT. V lost 4 bases, J lost 1 base, and 20 bases lay in between. The CDR3 consists of 18 residues. In the authors' workflow: Researchers report that nucleated cell counts were estimated from reference gene primer amplification. Measured with immunoSEQ multiplex PCR; TCRdb has only the in-frame clones, and not every one. V, J and clone size were drawn from that table, and D and trimming were deduced from the DNA. The sample records 200,000 to 250,000 clones, roughly 86% being singletons. The TCR was taken from a man aged 60 to 75 with acute or convalescent COVID-19. The V gene is TRBV6-1, the J gene TRBJ2-4; D uncertain. Sequences were obtained from peripheral blood. The CDR3 DNA reads as TGTGCCAGCAGTGGGTGGTCCCGAGCCTCCTCGGCCAAAAACATTCAGTACTTC. The encoded protein is CASSGWSRASSAKNIQYF.